These 2 T cell receptor beta chains were all obtained from the same sample, sequenced in a study of blood T cells in healthy people across ages. Primed by a sample-barcoded 5' primer and a J-beta primer mix, a second PCR proceeded for 7 to 11 cycles. TCRdb called the 5' RACE reads again in MiXCR, with one record for every CDR3 protein. The top ten hold 20% to 25% of the sample, which has about 580,000 distinct CDR3 sequences, around half seen once. The sample was blood. The receptors derive from a man older than 75 in good health.

The CDR3 DNA is TGTGCCAGCAGAAGGCCCCCAAACTATGGCTACACCTTC. Translated, it gives CASRRPPNYGYTF. The V call is TRBV28, the J call TRBJ1-2; no reliable D call. This CDR3 spans 13 amino acids. Germline V gives CDR1 MDHEN, CDR2 SYDVKM. Trimming shortened V by 6 bases and J by 2 bases, and 10 bases separated the two germline ends.

This clonotype was recorded at least ten times. The chain joins TRBV29-1 to TRBJ2-5, with 8 bases aligning to TRBD1. After removal of 4 bases from V and 2 bases from J, the junction contained 3 bases not matched to a gene. Germline V lookup: CDR1 SQVTM, CDR2 ANQGSEA. The CDR3 has 13 amino acids. CDR3 DNA sequence: TGCAGCGTTGTGCGGACAGGGCAAGAGACCCAGTACTTC. Translation gives CSVVRTGQETQYF.